This TCR beta chain originates from a study of shared clonotypes between healthy human individuals. Regarding this clone: Its matching antigen is unknown.

Authors' analysis steps: Quality scores were absent from the junction-only immunoSEQ sequences, so filtering differed. The assay was immunoSEQ multiplex PCR, and TCRdb's table has in-frame clones only and misses some. V and J calls and clone size come straight from that table; D and trimming were deduced from the DNA. The sample holds roughly 1 million clones, about 76% seen once. Germline CDR1 and CDR2: SGHDN and FVKESK. The junction had 14 bases not matched to a gene; V was cut back by 0 bases and J by 5 bases. The CDR3 extends over 18 amino acids. The authors divided CD4+ cells into CD45RA+ naive and CD45RA-negative memory subsets. Findings and limits, study-wide: Non-shared clonotypes had lower generation probabilities than clonotypes shared by all four sorted-subset donors. Incompleteness in sorted-subset sequencing, despite large depth, was shown by rarefaction.

The sequenced sample was memory CD4+ T cells sorted from blood. Subset in this sample: CD45RA-negative fraction. The rearrangement links TRBV14 to TRBJ1-2; 8 nucleotides match TRBD1. The TCR comes from a man between 18 and 35 years old in good health. The CDR3 nucleotides read TGTGCCAGCAGCCAAGATTATCAGGGGGCGCTTTCGTTATATGGCTACACCTTC. Protein sequence: CASSQDYQGALSLYGYTF.